What follows are 5 T cell receptor beta chains derived from one specimen sequenced in a study of T cells after yellow fever vaccination. TCRdb redid the calling of the 5' RACE reads with MiXCR, one entry per CDR3 protein. The sample lists about 300,000 distinct CDR3 sequences, approximately 10% occurring once. Here the sequenced sample was CD4+ T cells sorted from PBMCs, taken 5 days after the yellow fever booster vaccination. These receptors all stem from a man aged 18 to 30 who received the YFV17D yellow fever vaccine.

In this sample, this clonotype turned up a few times. This chain links TRBV7-9 with TRBJ1-1; D perhaps matches TRBD1 (6 bases). Germline V gives CDR1 SEHNR, CDR2 FQNEAQ (reference sequence). V shed 5 bases and J shed 4 bases, with 11 bases lying between them. The length of the CDR3 is 13 residues. The CDR3 DNA reads TGTGCCAGCAGCGAGGGGGGGAGCACTGAAGCTTTCTTT. Its translation is CASSEGGSTEAFF.

This clonotype has only a few counts. The V call is TRBV7-3, the J call TRBJ2-5; D may be TRBD2 (6 bases). CDR3 length: 13 residues. V lost 5 bases, J lost 5 bases, and 12 bases lay in between. Germline values: CDR1 SGHTA, CDR2 FQGTGA. CDR3 nucleotide sequence: TGTGCCAGCAGCCCGGGACTTCGGGAGACCCAGTACTTC. Its translation: CASSPGLRETQYF.

This clonotype was seen ten or more times. V is TRBV5-1 and J is TRBJ1-6, with 7 bases matching TRBD1. The CDR3 covers 15 residues. Unmatched junction bases numbered 8, after V lost 1 base and J lost 10 bases. From germline, CDR1 is SGHRS and CDR2 YFSETQ. The CDR3 nucleotides are TGCGCCAGCAGCTTGAGTGGCAGGGGGAGATCACCCCTCCACTTT. Encoded protein: CASSLSGRGRSPLHF. The full variable domain, rest sourced from reference TRBV5-1 and TRBJ1-6, is KAGVTQTPRYLIKTRGQQVTLSCSPISGHRSVSWYQQTPGQGLQFLFEYFSETQRNKGNFPGRFSGRQFSNSRSEMNVSTLELGDSALYLCASSLSGRGRSPLHFGNGTRLTVT.

This clonotype turned up a few times. This chain connects TRBV5-6 to TRBJ2-3, with 14 bases aligning to TRBD2. The V gene's germline CDR1 is SGHDT and CDR2 YYEEEE. The CDR3 sequence is 15 residues long. V lost 3 bases, J lost 6 bases, and 3 bases stayed unmatched. The chain's CDR3 is CASSSRLAGGDTQYF. The DNA of the CDR3 is TGTGCCAGCAGCTCCCGACTAGCGGGGGGGGATACGCAGTATTTT.

This clonotype appeared a few times. This chain uses TRBV6-1 with TRBJ1-1, with TRBD1 as a possible D gene (6 bases). CDR3 length: 13 residues. Germline V CDR1 and CDR2: MNHNS, SASEGT. Trimming removed 8 bases from V and 13 bases from J, with 23 bases in between. CDR3: CASGSPGGGHDFF. The CDR3 nucleotides read TGTGCCAGCGGGTCCCCGGGCGGGGGGCATGATTTCTTT.